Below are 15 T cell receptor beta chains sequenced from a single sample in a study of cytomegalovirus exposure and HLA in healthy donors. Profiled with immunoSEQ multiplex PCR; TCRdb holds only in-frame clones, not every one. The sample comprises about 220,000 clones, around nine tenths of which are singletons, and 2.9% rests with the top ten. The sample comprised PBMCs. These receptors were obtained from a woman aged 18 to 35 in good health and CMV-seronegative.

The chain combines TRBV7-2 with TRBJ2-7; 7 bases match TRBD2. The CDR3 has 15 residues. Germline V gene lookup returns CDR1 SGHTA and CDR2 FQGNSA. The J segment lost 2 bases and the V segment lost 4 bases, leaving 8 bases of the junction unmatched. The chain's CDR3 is CASSSWDYLPYEQYF. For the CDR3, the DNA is TGTGCCAGCAGCTCATGGGACTATCTCCCCTACGAGCAGTACTTC.

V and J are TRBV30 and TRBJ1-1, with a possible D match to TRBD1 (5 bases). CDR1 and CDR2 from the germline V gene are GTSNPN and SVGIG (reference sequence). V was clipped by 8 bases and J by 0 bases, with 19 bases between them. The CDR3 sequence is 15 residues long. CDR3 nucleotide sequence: TGTGCCCTTACGGGGGGATCGGGAATGAACACTGAAGCTTTCTTT. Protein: CALTGGSGMNTEAFF.

The CDR3 region has the DNA TGTGCCAGCAGTGAACGACTAGCGGGATCAGATACGCAGTATTTT. Translating gives CASSERLAGSDTQYF. The genes are TRBV6-1 and TRBJ2-3; 11 positions match TRBD2. CDR3 length: 15 residues. Germline-derived CDR1 and CDR2 are MNHNS and SASEGT. The trim removed 2 bases at V and 4 bases at J, leaving 2 bases unmatched.

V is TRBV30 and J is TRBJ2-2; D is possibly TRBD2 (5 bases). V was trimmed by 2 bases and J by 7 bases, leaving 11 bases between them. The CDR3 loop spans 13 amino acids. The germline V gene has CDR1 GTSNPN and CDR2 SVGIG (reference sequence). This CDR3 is CAWSRGSDGELFF. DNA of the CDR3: TGTGCCTGGAGTCGAGGGTCGGACGGGGAGCTGTTTTTT.

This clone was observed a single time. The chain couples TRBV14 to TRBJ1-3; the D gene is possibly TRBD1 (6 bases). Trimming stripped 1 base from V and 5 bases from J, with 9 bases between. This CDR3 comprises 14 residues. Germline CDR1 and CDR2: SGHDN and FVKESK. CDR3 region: CASSQAQGRNTIYF. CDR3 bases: TGTGCCAGCAGCCAAGCACAGGGAAGAAACACCATATATTTT.

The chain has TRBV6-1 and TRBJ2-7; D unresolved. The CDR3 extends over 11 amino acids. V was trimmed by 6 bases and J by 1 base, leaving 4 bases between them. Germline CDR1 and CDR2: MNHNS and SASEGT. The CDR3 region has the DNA TGTGCCAGCAGACAATCCTACGAGCAGTACTTC. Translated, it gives CASRQSYEQYF.

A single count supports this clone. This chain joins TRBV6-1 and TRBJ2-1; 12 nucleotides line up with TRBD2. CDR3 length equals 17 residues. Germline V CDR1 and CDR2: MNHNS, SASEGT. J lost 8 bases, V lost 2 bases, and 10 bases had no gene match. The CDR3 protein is CASSEHLTSGSEYEQFF. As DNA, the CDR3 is TGTGCCAGCAGTGAACATCTGACTAGCGGGAGCGAGTATGAGCAGTTCTTC.

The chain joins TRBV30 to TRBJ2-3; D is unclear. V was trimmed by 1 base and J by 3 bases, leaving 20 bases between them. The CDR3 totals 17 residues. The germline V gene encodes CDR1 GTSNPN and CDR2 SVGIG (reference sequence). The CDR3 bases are TGTGCCTGGAGTGACGTGGTTACAGCCAGTACAACAGATACGCAGTATTTT. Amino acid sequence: CAWSDVVTASTTDTQYF.

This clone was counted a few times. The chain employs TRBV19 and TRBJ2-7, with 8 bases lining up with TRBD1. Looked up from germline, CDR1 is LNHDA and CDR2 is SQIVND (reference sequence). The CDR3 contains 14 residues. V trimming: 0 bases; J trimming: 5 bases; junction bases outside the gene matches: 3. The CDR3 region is CASSIEPDRDEQYF. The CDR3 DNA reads TGTGCCAGTAGTATAGAGCCGGACAGGGACGAGCAGTACTTC.

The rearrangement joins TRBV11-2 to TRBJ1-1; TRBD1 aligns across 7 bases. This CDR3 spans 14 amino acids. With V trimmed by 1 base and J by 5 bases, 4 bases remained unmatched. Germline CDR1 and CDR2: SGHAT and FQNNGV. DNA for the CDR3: TGTGCCAGCAGCTTAGTACGACAGGGTACTGAAGCTTTCTTT. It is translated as CASSLVRQGTEAFF.

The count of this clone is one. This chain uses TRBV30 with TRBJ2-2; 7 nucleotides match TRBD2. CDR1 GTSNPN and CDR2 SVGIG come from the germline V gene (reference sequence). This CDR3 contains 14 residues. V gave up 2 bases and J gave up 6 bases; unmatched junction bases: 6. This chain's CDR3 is CAWSPYSGAGELFF. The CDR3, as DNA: TGTGCCTGGAGTCCATACAGCGGGGCCGGGGAGCTGTTTTTT.

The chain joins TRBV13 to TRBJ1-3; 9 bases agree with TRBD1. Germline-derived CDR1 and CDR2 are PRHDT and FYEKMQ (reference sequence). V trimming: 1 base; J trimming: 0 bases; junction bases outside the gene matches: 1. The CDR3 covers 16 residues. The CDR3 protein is CASSLDRGLSGNTIYF. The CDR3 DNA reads TGTGCCAGCAGCTTAGACAGGGGGCTCTCTGGAAACACCATATATTTT.

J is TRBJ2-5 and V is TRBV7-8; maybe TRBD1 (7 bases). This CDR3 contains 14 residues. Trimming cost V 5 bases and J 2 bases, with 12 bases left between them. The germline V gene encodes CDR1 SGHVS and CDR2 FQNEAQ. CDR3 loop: CASSGGTAQETQYF. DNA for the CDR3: TGTGCCAGCAGCGGGGGGACAGCTCAAGAGACCCAGTACTTC.

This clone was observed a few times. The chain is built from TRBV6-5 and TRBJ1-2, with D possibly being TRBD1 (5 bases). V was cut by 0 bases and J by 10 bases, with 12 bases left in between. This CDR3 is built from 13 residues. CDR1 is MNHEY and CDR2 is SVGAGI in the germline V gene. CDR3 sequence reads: CASSYSRNGAYTF. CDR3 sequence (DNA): TGTGCCAGCAGTTACTCGAGGAATGGGGCCTACACCTTC.

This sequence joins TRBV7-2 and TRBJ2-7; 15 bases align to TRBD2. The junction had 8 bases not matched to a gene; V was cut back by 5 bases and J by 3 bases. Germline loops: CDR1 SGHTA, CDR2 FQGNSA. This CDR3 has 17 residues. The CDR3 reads CASSVGLAGGSGYEQYF. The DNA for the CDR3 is TGTGCCAGCAGCGTGGGACTAGCGGGAGGATCTGGCTACGAGCAGTACTTC. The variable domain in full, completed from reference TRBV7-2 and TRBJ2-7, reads GAGVSQSPSNKVTEKGKDVELRCDPISGHTALYWYRQSLGQGLEFLIYFQGNSAPDKSGLPSDRFSAERTGGSVSTLTIQRTQQEDSAVYLCASSVGLAGGSGYEQYFGPGTRLTVT.